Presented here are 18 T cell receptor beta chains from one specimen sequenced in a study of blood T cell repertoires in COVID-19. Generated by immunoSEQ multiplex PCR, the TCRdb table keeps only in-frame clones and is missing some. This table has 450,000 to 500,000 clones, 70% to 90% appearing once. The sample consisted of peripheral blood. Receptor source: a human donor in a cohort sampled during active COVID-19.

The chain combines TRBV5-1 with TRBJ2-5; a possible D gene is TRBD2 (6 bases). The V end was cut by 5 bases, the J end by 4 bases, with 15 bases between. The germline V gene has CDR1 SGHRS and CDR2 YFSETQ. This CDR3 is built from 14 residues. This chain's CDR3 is CASRERLGGETQYF. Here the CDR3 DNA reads TGCGCCAGCAGAGAAAGGTTGGGGGGAGAGACCCAGTACTTC.

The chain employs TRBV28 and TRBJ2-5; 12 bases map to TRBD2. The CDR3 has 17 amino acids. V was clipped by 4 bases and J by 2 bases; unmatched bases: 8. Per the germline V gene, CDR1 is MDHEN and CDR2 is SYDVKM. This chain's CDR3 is CASSSPTSGRGQETQYF. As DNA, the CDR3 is TGTGCCAGCAGTTCCCCGACTAGCGGGAGAGGACAAGAGACCCAGTACTTC.

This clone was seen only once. This chain's CDR3 is CASSVSSGMYNEQFF. The DNA for the CDR3 is TGTGCCAGCAGTGTATCTAGCGGTATGTACAATGAGCAGTTCTTC. V usage is TRBV2 and J usage is TRBJ2-1; 7 bases fit TRBD2. After removal of 4 bases from V and 4 bases from J, the junction contained 7 bases not matched to a gene. This CDR3 region has 15 residues. Per germline, CDR1 SNHLY and CDR2 FYNNEI.

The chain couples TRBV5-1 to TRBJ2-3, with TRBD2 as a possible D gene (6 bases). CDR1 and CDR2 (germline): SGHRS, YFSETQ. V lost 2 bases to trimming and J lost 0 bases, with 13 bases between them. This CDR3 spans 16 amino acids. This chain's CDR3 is CASSFLTRTSTDTQYF. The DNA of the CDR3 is TGCGCCAGCAGCTTCCTGACTAGAACTAGCACAGATACGCAGTATTTT. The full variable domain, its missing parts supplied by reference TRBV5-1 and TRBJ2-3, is KAGVTQTPRYLIKTRGQQVTLSCSPISGHRSVSWYQQTPGQGLQFLFEYFSETQRNKGNFPGRFSGRQFSNSRSEMNVSTLELGDSALYLCASSFLTRTSTDTQYFGPGTRLTVL.

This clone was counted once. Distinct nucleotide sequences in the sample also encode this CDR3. The CDR3 coding sequence is TGTGCCAGCAGCCAAGGTGGGCGAGAGACCCAGTACTTC. This sequence encodes CASSQGGRETQYF. V and J are TRBV3-1 (or the pseudogene TRBV3-2) and TRBJ2-5; D unclear. V was pared by 1 base and J by 4 bases, with 7 bases between. CDR1 is LGHDT, CDR2 YNNKEL, per germline (reference sequence). The CDR3 is 13 residues long.

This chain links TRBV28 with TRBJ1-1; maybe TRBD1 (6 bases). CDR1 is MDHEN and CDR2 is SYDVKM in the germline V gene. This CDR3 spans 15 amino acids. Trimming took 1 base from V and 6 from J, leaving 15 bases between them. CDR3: CASSLSRQGFAEAFF. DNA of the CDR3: TGTGCCAGCAGTTTATCTCGCCAGGGGTTCGCTGAAGCTTTCTTT.

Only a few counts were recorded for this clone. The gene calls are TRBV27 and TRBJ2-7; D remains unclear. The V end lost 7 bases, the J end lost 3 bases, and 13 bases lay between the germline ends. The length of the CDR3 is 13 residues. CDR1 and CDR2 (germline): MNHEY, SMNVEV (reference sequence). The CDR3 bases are TGTGCCAGCACCAAGAGGCCCAGCTACGAGCAGTACTTC. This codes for CASTKRPSYEQYF.

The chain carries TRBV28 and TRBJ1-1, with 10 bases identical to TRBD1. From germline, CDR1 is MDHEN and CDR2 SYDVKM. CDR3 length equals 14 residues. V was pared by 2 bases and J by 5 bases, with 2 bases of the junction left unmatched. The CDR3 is CASSLRTGGTEAFF. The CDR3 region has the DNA TGTGCCAGCAGTTTACGGACAGGGGGTACTGAAGCTTTCTTT.

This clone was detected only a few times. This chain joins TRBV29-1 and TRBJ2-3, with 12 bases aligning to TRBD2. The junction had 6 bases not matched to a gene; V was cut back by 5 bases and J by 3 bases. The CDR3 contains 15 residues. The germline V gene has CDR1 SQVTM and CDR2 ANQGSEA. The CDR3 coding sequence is TGCAGCGTTACGACTAGCGGGAGTGTGACAGATACGCAGTATTTT. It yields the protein CSVTTSGSVTDTQYF.

CDR3 residues: CASSSGRLAGVNEQFF. The DNA of the CDR3 is TGTGCCAGCAGCTCCGGTCGGCTAGCGGGAGTCAATGAGCAGTTCTTC. The chain carries TRBV27 and TRBJ2-1, with TRBD2 matching over 10 bases. Germline trimming cut 6 bases from V and 6 bases from J; bases unmatched to any gene: 11. Germline loops: CDR1 MNHEY, CDR2 SMNVEV (reference sequence). The CDR3 has 16 amino acids.

For the CDR3, the DNA is TGTGCCAGTAGGCCTACCTCAGGGGGGACCGGGGAGCTGTTTTTT. This codes for CASRPTSGGTGELFF. This chain uses TRBV19 with TRBJ2-2, with D perhaps matching TRBD1 (7 bases). V gave up 6 bases and J gave up 5 bases, with 16 bases separating them. This CDR3 has 15 amino acids. Germline loops: CDR1 LNHDA, CDR2 SQIVND (reference sequence). The variable domain in full, with the rest retrieved from reference TRBV19 and TRBJ2-2, is DGGITQSPKYLFRKEGQNVTLSCEQNLNHDAMYWYRQDPGQGLRLIYYSQIVNDFQKGDIAEGYSVSREKKESFPLTVTSAQKNPTAFYLCASRPTSGGTGELFFGEGSRLTVL.

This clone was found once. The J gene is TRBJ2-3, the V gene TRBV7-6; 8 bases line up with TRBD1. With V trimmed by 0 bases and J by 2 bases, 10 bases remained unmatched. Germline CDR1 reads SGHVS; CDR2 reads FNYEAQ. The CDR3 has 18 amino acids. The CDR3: CASSLALGTGGHTDTQYF. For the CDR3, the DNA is TGTGCCAGCAGCTTAGCCTTGGGGACAGGAGGTCACACAGATACGCAGTATTTT. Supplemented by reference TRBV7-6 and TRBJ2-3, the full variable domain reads GAGVSQSPRYKVTKRGQDVALRCDPISGHVSLYWYRQALGQGPEFLTYFNYEAQQDKSGLPNDRFSAERPEGSISTLTIQRTEQRDSAMYRCASSLALGTGGHTDTQYFGPGTRLTVL.

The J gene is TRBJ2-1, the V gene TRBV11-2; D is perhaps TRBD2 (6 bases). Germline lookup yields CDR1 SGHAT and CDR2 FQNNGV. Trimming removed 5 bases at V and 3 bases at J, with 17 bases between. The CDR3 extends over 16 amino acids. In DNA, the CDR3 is TGTGCCAGCAGCCCCCTGGGGGGAGTCGGCTACAATGAGCAGTTCTTC. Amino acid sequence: CASSPLGGVGYNEQFF. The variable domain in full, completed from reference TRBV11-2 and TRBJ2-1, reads EAGVAQSPRYKIIEKRQSVAFWCNPISGHATLYWYQQILGQGPKLLIQFQNNGVVDDSQLPKDRFSAERLKGVDSTLKIQPAKLEDSAVYLCASSPLGGVGYNEQFFGPGTRLTVL.

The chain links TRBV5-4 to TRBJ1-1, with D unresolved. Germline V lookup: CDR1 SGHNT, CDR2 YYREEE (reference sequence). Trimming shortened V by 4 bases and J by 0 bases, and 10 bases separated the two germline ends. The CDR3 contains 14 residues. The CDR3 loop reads CASSVDNMNTEAFF. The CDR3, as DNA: TGTGCCAGCAGCGTCGACAATATGAACACTGAAGCTTTCTTT.

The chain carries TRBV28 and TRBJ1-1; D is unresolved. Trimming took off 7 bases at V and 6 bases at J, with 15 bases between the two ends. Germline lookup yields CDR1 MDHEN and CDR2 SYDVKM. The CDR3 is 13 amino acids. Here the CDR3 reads CASIEGPMAEAFF. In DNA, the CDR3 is TGTGCCAGCATCGAGGGTCCCATGGCTGAAGCTTTCTTT.

This chain's CDR3 is CASSLAAGAYNEQFF. In nucleotides, the CDR3 is TGTGCCAGCAGCCTGGCCGCCGGAGCCTACAATGAGCAGTTCTTC. The V and J genes are TRBV7-9 and TRBJ2-1, with D unresolved. V lost 5 bases, J lost 2 bases, and 13 bases lay in between. The germline gives CDR1 SEHNR, CDR2 FQNEAQ (reference sequence). The CDR3 is 15 residues long.

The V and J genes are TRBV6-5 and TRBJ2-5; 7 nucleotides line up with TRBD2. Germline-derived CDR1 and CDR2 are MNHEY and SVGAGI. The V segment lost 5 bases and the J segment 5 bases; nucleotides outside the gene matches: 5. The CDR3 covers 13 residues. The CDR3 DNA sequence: TGTGCCAGCAGTAGCGGGATCGCGGAGACCCAGTACTTC. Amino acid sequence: CASSSGIAETQYF.

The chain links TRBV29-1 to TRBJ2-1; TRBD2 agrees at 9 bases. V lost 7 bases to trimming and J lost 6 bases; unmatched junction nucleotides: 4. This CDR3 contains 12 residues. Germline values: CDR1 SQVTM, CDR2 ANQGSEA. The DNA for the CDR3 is TGCAGCGGCGGGGGGGGAGGCAATGAGCAGTTCTTC. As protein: CSGGGGGNEQFF.